One and the same sample provided the 8 T cell receptor beta chains below, sequenced in a study of blood T cell repertoires in COVID-19. Method: immunoSEQ multiplex PCR; TCRdb's copy keeps in-frame clones and lacks some. The sample has about 200,000 clones, around 84% seen once. Material for sequencing was PBMCs or T cells enriched from blood (not recorded which). The receptors stem from a man aged 35 to 55 who had recovered from COVID-19.

The chain is built from TRBV7-6 and TRBJ2-7, with 9 bases lining up with TRBD1. The CDR3 is 15 amino acids. The germline CDR1 and CDR2 sequences are SGHVS and FNYEAQ. Trimming cost V 3 bases and J 5 bases; bases outside gene matches: 8. CDR3 DNA sequence: TGTGCCAGCAGCTTGGACAGGGGAACGCCGGACGAGCAGTACTTC. This sequence encodes CASSLDRGTPDEQYF. Full variable domain (outside the CDR3, taken from reference TRBV7-6 and TRBJ2-7): GAGVSQSPRYKVTKRGQDVALRCDPISGHVSLYWYRQALGQGPEFLTYFNYEAQQDKSGLPNDRFSAERPEGSISTLTIQRTEQRDSAMYRCASSLDRGTPDEQYFGPGTRLTVT.

The V and J genes are TRBV5-1 and TRBJ2-2, with 9 bases matching TRBD2. Germline V gene data show CDR1 as SGHRS and CDR2 as YFSETQ. The CDR3 totals 14 residues. The CDR3 nucleotides are TGCCCTAGCGGGGATGCAGGGGGTACCGGGGAGCTGTTTTTT. This translates into CPSGDAGGTGELFF.

The chain couples TRBV11-3 to TRBJ1-2, with D maybe TRBD1 (5 bases). V was pared by 0 bases and J by 8 bases, with 16 bases between. Germline CDR1 SGHNT, CDR2 YENEEA. The CDR3 extends over 15 amino acids. The CDR3 DNA reads as TGTGCCAGCAGCTTAGACGGGGGAGGGGCCGGAGGCTACACCTTC. Residues: CASSLDGGGAGGYTF.

This chain links TRBV19 with TRBJ1-2; 7 bases map to TRBD1. V was clipped by 4 bases and J by 8 bases; unmatched bases: 13. This CDR3 has 15 residues. Germline-derived CDR1 and CDR2 are LNHDA and SQIVND (reference sequence). CDR3 region: CASSTTGTVFYGYTF. The CDR3, as DNA: TGTGCCAGTAGTACCACCGGGACAGTTTTTTACGGCTACACCTTC.

The chain carries TRBV6-5 and TRBJ1-2; 7 bases map to TRBD1. There are 14 residues in the CDR3. The trim removed 2 bases at V and 4 bases at J, leaving 4 bases unmatched. The germline gives CDR1 MNHEY, CDR2 SVGAGI. CDR3 DNA: TGTGCCAGCAGTTACACCACAGGGGCCTATGGCTACACCTTC. Protein: CASSYTTGAYGYTF.

This clone has only one observation. The V gene is TRBV2, the J gene TRBJ1-1; D remains unclear. Germline V gives CDR1 SNHLY, CDR2 FYNNEI. The V and J ends lost 6 bases and 0 bases respectively, with 8 bases between them. This CDR3 region has 13 residues. Here the CDR3 reads CASSDGVNTEAFF. The CDR3 nucleotides read TGTGCCAGCAGCGACGGAGTGAACACTGAAGCTTTCTTT.

The genes are TRBV7-8 and TRBJ1-3; no clear D gene. This CDR3 is 17 amino acids long. Per the germline V gene, CDR1 is SGHVS and CDR2 is FQNEAQ. Trimming left V 0 bases short and J 2 bases short, with 14 bases between. Here the CDR3 reads CASSLASWRAPGNTIYF. CDR3 nucleotides: TGTGCCAGCAGCTTAGCTTCCTGGCGGGCCCCTGGAAACACCATATATTTT.

The chain joins TRBV21-1 to TRBJ1-1; the table gives TRBD1 as D, unverified against the DNA. TRBV21-1 counts as a pseudogene. The CDR3 extends over 10 amino acids. The CDR3 loop is CAPGGNEAFF. In nucleotides, the CDR3 is TGTGCCCCAGGGGGGAATGAAGCTTTCTTT.